This T cell receptor beta chain is drawn from a study of blood T cells in healthy people across ages. Germline V gene sequence: CDR1 MNHEY, CDR2 SMNVEV (reference sequence). Deletions cut 3 bases from V and 5 bases from J, with 6 bases between. The CDR3 totals 12 residues. A second 7 to 11 cycle PCR used barcoded and J-beta primers. TCRdb fed the 5' RACE reads into MiXCR, producing one record per CDR3 protein. Among over 950,000 distinct CDR3 sequences, 45% to 60% were seen once, and the ten largest hold about a fifth. Healthy Caucasian individuals from Russia aged 6 to 90 served as donors. The authors isolated at least 6 million PBMCs per sample.

This clonotype was sampled from a woman aged 55-69 years in good health. The V call is TRBV27, the J call TRBJ2-3; D remains ambiguous. Sequencing input: blood. The CDR3 sequence: CASSFDKDTQYF. The CDR3 DNA is TGTGCCAGCAGTTTTGACAAAGATACGCAGTATTTT.